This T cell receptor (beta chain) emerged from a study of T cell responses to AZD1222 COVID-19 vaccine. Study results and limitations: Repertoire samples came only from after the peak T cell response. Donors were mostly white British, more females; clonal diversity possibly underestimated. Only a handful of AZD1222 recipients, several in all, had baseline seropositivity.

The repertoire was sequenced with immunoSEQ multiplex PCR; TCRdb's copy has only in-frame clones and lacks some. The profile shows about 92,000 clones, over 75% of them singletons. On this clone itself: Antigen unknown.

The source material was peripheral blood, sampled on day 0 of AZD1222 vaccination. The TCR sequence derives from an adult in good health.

This CDR3 is CAWSPGRGYGYTF. CDR3 DNA sequence: TGTGCCTGGAGTCCGGGCAGGGGGTATGGCTACACCTTC. J is TRBJ1-2 and V is TRBV30; 7 bases agree with TRBD1. Germline V CDR1 and CDR2: GTSNPN, SVGIG (reference sequence). The junction had 5 bases not matched to a gene; V was cut back by 2 bases and J by 5 bases. The CDR3 sequence is 13 residues long.